Included here is one TCR beta chain sequence, with context. Each cell subset's genomic DNA was divided evenly among several immunoSEQ plates. Data came from immunoSEQ multiplex PCR; TCRdb stores just in-frame clones and leaves some out. This table holds 2 million to 2.5 million clones, roughly 95% found once. The data were taken from a study of shared clonotypes between healthy human individuals. The CDR3 consists of 15 residues. CDR1 GTSNPN and CDR2 SVGIG come from the germline V gene (reference sequence). The V and J ends lost 0 bases and 4 bases respectively, with 13 bases between them. The chain employs TRBV30 and TRBJ1-3; D is undetermined. This sequence was found in a man between 18 and 29 years old in good health. Input material: naive CD4+ T cells sorted from blood. The subset was: CD45RA+ positively selected. CDR3 sequence: CAWSVKQYLGNTIYF. The DNA for the CDR3 is TGTGCCTGGAGTGTAAAACAGTACTTGGGAAACACCATATATTTT.